This is a list of T cell receptor beta chains from one sample in a study of T cell changes during pregnancy in multiple sclerosis. Profiling relied on immunoSEQ multiplex PCR, and the TCRdb table lists in-frame clones only, not all of them. This sample carries tens of thousands of clones, around 94% of them seen once, and the ten largest clones take more than 0.12%. The sequencing used CD4+ T cells from peripheral blood mononuclear cells, collected after pregnancy. These receptors came from a female donor with multiple sclerosis, enrolled in a pregnancy study. Both conserved end residues are part of each CDR3. Each record gives: clone size, D gene, J gene, V gene, CDR3 protein, CDR3 DNA. D genes are given only for firm matches. Expanded clones get a size class; other rows say once, few or many, or leave the size out.

NA	TRBD2	TRBJ2-1	TRBV5-1	CASSLWGLAGFGSYNEQFF	TGCGCCAGCAGCTTATGGGGACTAGCGGGATTTGGCTCCTACAATGAGCAGTTCTTC
NA	TRBD2	TRBJ2-1	TRBV11-2	CASSLVAGGSHNEQFF	TGTGCCAGCAGCTTAGTAGCGGGAGGATCCCACAATGAGCAGTTCTTC
NA	NA	TRBJ1-2	TRBV4-1	CASSRPDSYYGYTF	TGCGCCAGCAGCCGGCCGGACAGTTACTATGGCTACACCTTC
NA	NA	TRBJ2-3	TRBV27	CASSLGLATGTQYF	TGTGCCAGCAGTTTGGGACTTGCTACCGGTACGCAGTATTTT
once	NA	TRBJ2-4	TRBV23-1	CASSQSRIAKNIQYF	TGCGCCAGCAGTCAATCGAGAATAGCCAAAAACATTCAGTACTTC
NA	NA	TRBJ2-7	TRBV6-6	CASRGSAGIYEQYF	TGTGCCAGCAGGGGATCTGCGGGGATATACGAGCAGTACTTC
NA	TRBD2	TRBJ2-3	TRBV29-1	CSVDGGRAGTDTQYF	TGCAGCGTTGATGGTGGGAGGGCGGGAACAGATACGCAGTATTTT
NA	TRBD2	TRBJ2-1	TRBV2	CASSESSGRARFNEQFF	TGTGCCAGCAGTGAAAGTTCCGGGAGGGCCCGATTCAATGAGCAGTTCTTC
once	NA	TRBJ2-7	TRBV4-1	CASSQSAVDYEQYF	TGCGCCAGCAGCCAATCAGCGGTCGACTACGAGCAGTACTTC
NA	NA	TRBJ1-1	TRBV5-4	CASRGGGELGNTEAFF	TGTGCCAGCAGAGGGGGGGGCGAATTGGGGAACACTGAAGCTTTCTTT
once	TRBD1	TRBJ1-2	TRBV10-2	CASSSTGRGYTF	TGCGCCAGCAGTTCGACAGGGCGAGGCTACACCTTC
NA	NA	TRBJ2-2	TRBV6-6	CASSYLMRMRGGELFF	TGTGCCAGCAGTTACTTGATGAGGATGCGAGGCGGGGAGCTGTTTTTT
NA	TRBD2	TRBJ2-7	TRBV5-6	CASSLAGGYYEQYF	TGTGCCAGCAGCTTAGCGGGAGGTTACTACGAGCAGTACTTC
once	NA	TRBJ1-1	TRBV27	CASSTPRGGKDEAFF	TGTGCCAGCAGTACTCCCCGGGGAGGGAAGGATGAAGCTTTCTTT
once	NA	TRBJ2-2	TRBV30	CAWGKGRRNTGELFF	TGTGCCTGGGGAAAGGGGAGGAGGAACACCGGGGAGCTGTTTTTT
NA	NA	TRBJ2-1	TRBV7-8	CASSLSGLRGYNEQFF	TGTGCCAGCAGCTTATCGGGACTCCGGGGATACAATGAGCAGTTCTTC
NA	TRBD2	TRBJ2-7	TRBV6-5	CASSKLGLAGGEQYF	TGTGCCAGCAGCAAACTTGGACTAGCGGGAGGGGAGCAGTACTTC
few	NA	TRBJ1-1	TRBV4-2	CASSQDSSTEAFF	TGTGCCAGCAGCCAAGATTCCTCTACTGAAGCTTTCTTT
NA	NA	TRBJ2-2	TRBV7-8	CASSLGAYPGELFF	TGTGCCAGCAGCTTAGGAGCCTACCCCGGGGAGCTGTTTTTT
NA	TRBD2	TRBJ2-7	TRBV2	CASSEESSTSGKRREQYF	TGTGCCAGCAGTGAAGAGTCATCGACTAGCGGGAAACGTCGGGAGCAGTACTTC
NA	TRBD2	TRBJ2-6	TRBV7-3	CASSLERGSSGANVLTF	TGTGCCAGCAGCTTAGAGCGGGGAAGCTCTGGGGCCAACGTCCTGACTTTC
once	NA	TRBJ2-7	TRBV10-3	CAIKAPGAYEQYF	TGTGCCATCAAAGCCCCCGGGGCCTACGAGCAGTACTTC
NA	TRBD1	TRBJ2-1	TRBV7-9	CASSSPGQGWDNEQFF	TGTGCCAGCAGCTCCCCGGGACAGGGTTGGGACAATGAGCAGTTCTTC
NA	NA	TRBJ1-1	TRBV11-2	CASSLVDIMNTEAFF	TGTGCCAGCAGCCTAGTAGACATCATGAACACTGAAGCTTTCTTT
NA	TRBD2	TRBJ2-3	TRBV14	CASSPGLAQLTDTQYF	TGTGCCAGCAGCCCGGGACTAGCCCAATTGACAGATACGCAGTATTTT
NA	TRBD1	TRBJ2-7	TRBV5-6	CASSLAGTGDPREQYF	TGTGCCAGCAGCTTGGCCGGGACAGGGGACCCTCGCGAGCAGTACTTC
NA	NA	TRBJ1-3	TRBV30	CAYREWQDISGNTIYF	TGTGCCTACCGAGAATGGCAGGACATCTCTGGAAACACCATATATTTT
NA	TRBD1	TRBJ1-3	TRBV28	CASRSGTGFGNTIYF	TGTGCCAGCCGTAGTGGGACAGGGTTTGGAAACACCATATATTTT
NA	TRBD2	TRBJ2-1	TRBV19	CASSHRTSGRAPEQFF	TGTGCCAGTAGCCATAGGACTAGCGGGAGGGCCCCTGAGCAGTTCTTC